These T cell receptor beta chains were read from a single sample in a study of identical twins. TCRdb reprocessed the 5' RACE reads via MiXCR and lists one record per CDR3 protein. Here the sample spans approximately 410,000 distinct CDR3 sequences, roughly 18% being singletons. Sequencing was carried out using naive T cells sorted from blood. These receptors all stem from a man over 45 in good health. Both conserved end residues are part of each CDR3. A D gene is named only where the DNA matches it firmly. The size field is filled for only some rows; it gives once, few, many or a size class.

D gene	clone size	V gene	J gene	CDR3 DNA	CDR3 protein
NA	NA	TRBV6-2/TRBV6-3	TRBJ2-2	TGTGCCAGCAGTTCACCTCGGCCCCAACATACAGGCAACACCGGGGAGCTGTTTTTT	CASSSPRPQHTGNTGELFF
NA	NA	TRBV27	TRBJ2-5	TGTGCCAGCAGTTCTTCTTTTCTGACGGGAATAACCTTTGGGACCCAGTACTTC	CASSSSFLTGITFGTQYF
NA	many	TRBV20-1	TRBJ2-1	TGCAGTGCCCTCTCCGGGGAACCCTACAATGAGCAGTTCTTC	CSALSGEPYNEQFF
NA	NA	TRBV20-1	TRBJ2-1	TGCAGTGCTAGACTCCCGGGGGGCCCACACAATGAGCAGTTCTTC	CSARLPGGPHNEQFF
NA	NA	TRBV4-1	TRBJ1-3	TGCGCCAGCAGCCACCTCGCAAAGGGAAACACCATATATTTT	CASSHLAKGNTIYF
TRBD2	NA	TRBV20-1	TRBJ2-1	TGCAGTGCCAGAGGTGGGAGGGCCTACAATGAGCAGTTCTTC	CSARGGRAYNEQFF
NA	NA	TRBV5-1	TRBJ2-1	TGCGCCAGCAGCTTGGATGAGGGAGGCTCCTACAATGAGCAGTTCTTC	CASSLDEGGSYNEQFF
NA	many	TRBV10-3	TRBJ2-6	TGTGCCATCAGCCCACAGATCTCTGGGGCCAACGTCCTGACTTTC	CAISPQISGANVLTF
NA	few	TRBV5-1	TRBJ2-3	TGCGCCAGCAGCAAATTTCGGGCAGATACGCAGTATTTT	CASSKFRADTQYF
NA	few	TRBV7-2	TRBJ2-7	TGTGCCAGCAGCTTAGATTGGGGGTACGAGCAGTACTTC	CASSLDWGYEQYF
NA	few	TRBV28	TRBJ2-7	TGTGCCAGCAGTCAAAACCGGGGGCAGGGAGGCGAGCAGTACTTC	CASSQNRGQGGEQYF
NA	NA	TRBV6-5	TRBJ2-4	TGTGCCAGCAGTTCACCACCGGGGACATCTCAATACTTC	CASSSPPGTSQYF
TRBD1	many	TRBV27	TRBJ1-2	TGTGCCAGCAGTTTGGCCAGACAGGGGACGGCTGGCTACACCTTC	CASSLARQGTAGYTF
TRBD2	few	TRBV4-2	TRBJ2-1	TGTGCCAGCAGCCAATCGCCGGGGGGTGAAAATGAGCAGTTCTTC	CASSQSPGGENEQFF
TRBD1	NA	TRBV12-3/TRBV12-4	TRBJ1-1	TGTGCCAGCAGCAACGAGGACAGGGGATGGACTGAAGCTTTCTTT	CASSNEDRGWTEAFF
TRBD1	few	TRBV28	TRBJ1-5	TGTGCCAGCAGCGTCGGGACAGGGGGGCAGCCCCAGCATTTT	CASSVGTGGQPQHF
NA	many	TRBV27	TRBJ2-1	TGTGCCAGCAGTTTACTCTTCCGGACGGATACCTACAATGAGCAGTTCTTC	CASSLLFRTDTYNEQFF
NA	NA	TRBV10-3	TRBJ2-5	TGTGCCATCAGTGAATCTGGGCCGGGGGCGTCAGAGACCCAGTACTTC	CAISESGPGASETQYF
NA	many	TRBV6-5	TRBJ1-2	TGTGCCAGCAGTTCCGGGGTTGGGAAAATTTATGGCTACACCTTC	CASSSGVGKIYGYTF
NA	few	TRBV5-1	TRBJ2-7	TGCGCCAGCAGCTTAGTTACAGGGCGTCCCTACGAGCAGTACTTC	CASSLVTGRPYEQYF
TRBD2	NA	TRBV28	TRBJ2-1	TGTGCCAGCAGCAGACTAGCGAGGGAGCAGTTCTTC	CASSRLAREQFF
NA	NA	TRBV5-4	TRBJ1-1	TGTGCCAGCAGCTTCACGGCAGGATTAGGAGCTTTCTTT	CASSFTAGLGAFF
NA	many	TRBV6-2/TRBV6-3	TRBJ1-1	TGTGCCAGCAGCTCACTCTTAGTCTGGCAGGGACGGAACACTGAAGCTTTCTTT	CASSSLLVWQGRNTEAFF
NA	NA	TRBV29-1	TRBJ1-5	TGCAGCGTTGTATTGGGGGCGACGGGCAATCAGCCCCAGCATTTT	CSVVLGATGNQPQHF
TRBD1	NA	TRBV4-3	TRBJ2-5	TGCGCCAGCAGCCTCGGACAGGGAGTTTCGGAGACCCAGTACTTC	CASSLGQGVSETQYF
TRBD1	NA	TRBV7-2	TRBJ1-4	TGTGCCAGCAGCTTATCACGGGACAGCGAAAAACTGTTTTTT	CASSLSRDSEKLFF
NA	NA	TRBV12-3/TRBV12-4	TRBJ2-7	TGTGCCAGCAGTTGGGGTCTCGTGCAGTACTTC	CASSWGLVQYF